A single TCR beta chain is shown here with its context. This entry is derived from a study of control samples from healthy donors and cancer patients. Clones were read by immunoSEQ multiplex PCR, and TCRdb kept only the in-frame ones, dropping some. The sample shows about 60,000 clones, 85% of them seen only once. CDR3 size: 18 residues. Germline CDR1 reads SGHRS; CDR2 reads YFSETQ. The J segment lost 2 bases and the V segment lost 0 bases, leaving 9 bases of the junction unmatched. The gene calls are TRBV5-1 and TRBJ2-3, with 10 nucleotides matching TRBD2. The receptor's source is a man in his forties in good health. The specimen sequenced was blood. CDR3 coding DNA: TGCGCCAGCAGCTTGGAGCCTAGCGGGGGCGGAAACACAGATACGCAGTATTTT. This translates into CASSLEPSGGGNTDTQYF.